The clone carrying this TCR beta chain was detected a few times. The data stem from a study of cytomegalovirus exposure and HLA in healthy donors. At the level of the study: The approximately 120 million unique TCR beta sequences, from roughly 170 million T cells, were found by an earlier analysis. A preliminary data release comprised tens of millions of unique TCRs obtained from HLA-typed donors.

PCR primers comprised 60 Vbeta and 13 Jbeta primers. Sequenced by immunoSEQ multiplex PCR; TCRdb stores in-frame clones only, minus some. This sample yields 130,000 or so clones, of which roughly 80% are seen a single time; around 1.5% belongs to the top ten. CDR3 length: 17 residues. Trimming stripped 0 bases from V and 2 bases from J, with 16 bases between. The germline V gene encodes CDR1 LNHDA and CDR2 SQIVND (reference sequence). This sequence was found in a female donor in good health and CMV-seronegative. The gene calls are TRBV19 and TRBJ1-2; D unresolved. The specimen sequenced was PBMCs. This CDR3 is CASSIDPETHINYGYTF. The DNA for the CDR3 is TGTGCCAGTAGTATAGATCCCGAGACACACATCAACTATGGCTACACCTTC.